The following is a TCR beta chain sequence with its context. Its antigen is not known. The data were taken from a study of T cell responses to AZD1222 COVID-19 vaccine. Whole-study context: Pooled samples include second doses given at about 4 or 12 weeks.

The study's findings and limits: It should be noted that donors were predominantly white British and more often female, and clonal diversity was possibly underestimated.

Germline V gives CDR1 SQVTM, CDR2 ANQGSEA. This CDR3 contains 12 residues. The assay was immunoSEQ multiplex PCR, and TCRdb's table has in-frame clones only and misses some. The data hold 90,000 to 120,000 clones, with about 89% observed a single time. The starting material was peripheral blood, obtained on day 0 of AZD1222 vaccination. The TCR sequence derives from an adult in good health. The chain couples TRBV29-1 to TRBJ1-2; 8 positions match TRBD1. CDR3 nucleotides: TGCAGTACGACAGGGGTGTACTATGGCTACACCTTC. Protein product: CSTTGVYYGYTF.